This TCR beta chain was sequenced for a study of Graves' ophthalmopathy and Graves' hyperthyroidism (dated by TCRdb to the late 2010s). As for the study more broadly: Peripheral blood samples were taken at the time of initial diagnosis, before any treatment was given. TCR beta repertoire signatures were used to distinguish Graves' ophthalmopathy from Graves' hyperthyroidism and to predict progression to ophthalmopathy. In total, 120 to 150 blood samples were TCR-sequenced: some 40 ophthalmopathy, 80 or so hyperthyroidism and some 17 hyperthyroidism-to-ophthalmopathy patients. To explore V-J signatures distinguishing ophthalmopathy from hyperthyroidism, a discovery set of around 97 patients (43 ophthalmopathy, about 57 stable hyperthyroidism) was enrolled. For independent validation, a separate cohort was made up of 18 to 20 hyperthyroidism patients plus 17 patients who later progressed from hyperthyroidism to ophthalmopathy. In over 5 hyperthyroidism patients, the T-cell repertoires found in thyroid tissue were compared with those found in blood. Following sampling, methimazole starting at 30 mg daily was administered to hyperthyroidism patients, and high-dose intravenous methylprednisolone was administered to ophthalmopathy patients. For training and testing, the approximately 97 patients in the discovery cohort were randomly divided in a 7:3 ratio.

This clonotype was seen ten or more times. Its recognized antigen is unknown. Per-nucleotide qualities are absent, and no much larger clonotype sits a single base away. On the study overall, not on this receptor specifically: No statistical method was used to predetermine the sample size, and group allocation was not hidden from the investigators. In cross-validation, the 13-signature model distinguished ophthalmopathy from stable hyperthyroidism with approximately 88% sensitivity and 81% to 83% specificity, and in the test set the corresponding values were about 80% and 75%. In validation, the model predicted ophthalmopathy progression with about 70% sensitivity and about 73% specificity; 12 predicted patients were CT-confirmed with GO in a median of approximately six months. Among expanded thyroid clonotypes with frequency above 0.001, most also showed up in blood, which suggests that blood repertoires may reflect the thyroid immune response.

Taken from cysteine to phenylalanine, the CDR3 has 13 residues. The CDR3 DNA has 39 bases and is translated from base 1. Per the germline V gene, MDHEN is the CDR1 and SYDVKM is the CDR2. V and J are truncated by 7 bases and 1 base respectively, leaving an intervening sequence of 10 bases. For repertoire sequencing, TCR beta CDR3 regions were amplified from RNA transcripts. The first round of RT-PCR was done with HTBI primers and the Qiagen OneStep RT-PCR kit, and was followed by a second round of multiplex PCR, then size selection and purification. The libraries underwent paired-end sequencing with 100 bp reads on an Illumina HiSeq2000. The authors processed their data as follows. SOAPnuke was used for read processing, and reads with adapters, uncalled bases, a mean Phred below 15, or no exact constant-primer or identifier match were discarded. High-quality paired reads were merged with COPE v1.2.5. Unique nucleotide sequences were defined as clonotypes and aligned to IMGT TRB V, D and J references using MiTCR v1.1. Only V-J combinations with frequency above 0.0001 were analysed, covering more than 99% of repertoires. A TCR clonal expansion and chaos score per V-J combination was defined as the ratio of F50 clonal expansion to chaos observed in the TCRdist matrix. Welch's t-statistics and random forest were used to narrow the features down to approximately 13 V-J combinations, which were then fed into a naive Bayes classifier. The Morisita-Horn index was used to measure how similar the thyroid and blood repertoires were. The public reads were reanalyzed by TCRdb: fastp trimming at Q25, MiXCR alignment, in-frame beta chains only. Rows are combined by CDR3 protein, so each entry shows the most common genes and DNA. The V and J calls were not made by the authors but by TCRdb's processing. The sample contains fewer than 400,000 distinct CDR3 sequences, approximately 20% of them found a single time. 1.5% to 2% of the sample belongs to the ten largest clones.

The ophthalmopathy patients had moderately to severely active disease, with a Clinical Activity Score of 3 or higher, a NOSPECS grade of 4 or higher, and a disease duration of less than 3 months. Anyone with other autoimmune diseases, uncontrolled infections, pregnancy or lactation was excluded from the study. Clinical symptoms, serum thyroxine, TRAb, thyroid ultrasound and orbital computed tomography were used for diagnosis. PBMCs were isolated from 10 ml of fresh peripheral blood by Ficoll-Paque density gradient centrifugation. Total RNA was extracted using Trizol reagent, and RNA quality was checked on an Agilent 2100 Bioanalyzer.

Material for sequencing was peripheral blood. The V and J segments used are TRBV28 and TRBJ1-1, with no reliable assignment of the D segment. This sequence originates from a young woman with Graves' ophthalmopathy. Donor details come from another sample of the same person, matched by shared clones. The base sequence is TGTGCCAGCACCCTAGGGCGGAACACTGAAGCTTTCTTT. Its protein is CASTLGRNTEAFF.